What follows describes a single T cell receptor beta chain. The antigen is not known. This CDR3 is built from 13 residues. The V and J ends lost 3 bases and 6 bases, in that order; junction bases with no gene match: 4. From germline, CDR1 is SGHVS and CDR2 FQNEAQ. This sample is part of a study of cytomegalovirus exposure and HLA in healthy donors. Study-wide results and caveats: One cluster of highly shared sequence variants probably arose as a sequencing artifact. In a later analysis, compared with equally common non-associated chains, HLA-associated beta chains were more expanded.

The PCR made use of 60 Vbeta and 13 Jbeta primers. The repertoire was sequenced with immunoSEQ multiplex PCR; TCRdb's copy has only in-frame clones and lacks some. There are 80,000 or so clones in the sample, with around 1.1% held by the top ten. This sequence joins TRBV7-8 and TRBJ2-7, with 8 bases fitting TRBD1. This TCR came from a woman in her 30s in good health and CMV-seronegative. Sequenced material: PBMCs. The CDR3 DNA follows: TGTGCCAGCAGCTTGGACAGGGTAGGCGAGCAGTACTTC. This encodes CASSLDRVGEQYF.